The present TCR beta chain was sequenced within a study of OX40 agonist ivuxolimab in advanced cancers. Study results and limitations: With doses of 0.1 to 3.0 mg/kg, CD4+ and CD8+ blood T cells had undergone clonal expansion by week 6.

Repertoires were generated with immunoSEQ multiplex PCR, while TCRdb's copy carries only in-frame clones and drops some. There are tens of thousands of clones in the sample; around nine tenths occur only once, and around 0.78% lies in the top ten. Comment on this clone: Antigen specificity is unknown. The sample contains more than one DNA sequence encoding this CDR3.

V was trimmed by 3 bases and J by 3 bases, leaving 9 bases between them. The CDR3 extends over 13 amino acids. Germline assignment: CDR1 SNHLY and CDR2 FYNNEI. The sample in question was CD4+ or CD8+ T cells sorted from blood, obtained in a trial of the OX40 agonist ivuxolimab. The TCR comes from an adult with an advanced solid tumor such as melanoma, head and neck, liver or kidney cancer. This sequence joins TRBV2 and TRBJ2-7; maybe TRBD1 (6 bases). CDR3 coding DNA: TGTGCCAGCAGTGACAGGGGATTCTACGAGCAGTACTTC. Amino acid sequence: CASSDRGFYEQYF.